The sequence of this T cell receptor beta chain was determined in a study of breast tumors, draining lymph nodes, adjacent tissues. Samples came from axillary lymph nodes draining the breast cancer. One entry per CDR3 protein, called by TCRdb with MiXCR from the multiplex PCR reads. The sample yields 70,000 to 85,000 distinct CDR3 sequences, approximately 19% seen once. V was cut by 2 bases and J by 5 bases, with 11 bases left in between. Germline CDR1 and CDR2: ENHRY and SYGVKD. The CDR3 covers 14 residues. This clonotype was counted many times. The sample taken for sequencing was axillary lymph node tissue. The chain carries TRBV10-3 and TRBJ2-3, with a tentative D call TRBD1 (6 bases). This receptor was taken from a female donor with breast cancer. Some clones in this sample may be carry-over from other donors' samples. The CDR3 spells CAISEGQGIDTQYF. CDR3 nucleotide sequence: TGTGCCATCAGTGAGGGGCAGGGGATAGATACGCAGTATTTT.